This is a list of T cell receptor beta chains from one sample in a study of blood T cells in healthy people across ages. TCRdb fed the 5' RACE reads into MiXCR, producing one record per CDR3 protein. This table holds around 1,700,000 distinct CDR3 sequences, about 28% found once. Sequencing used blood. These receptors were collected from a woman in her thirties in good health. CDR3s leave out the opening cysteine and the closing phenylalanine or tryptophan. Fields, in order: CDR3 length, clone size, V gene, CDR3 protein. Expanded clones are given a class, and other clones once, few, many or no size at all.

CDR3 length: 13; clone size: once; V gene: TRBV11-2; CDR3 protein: ASSYPGMGTGELF
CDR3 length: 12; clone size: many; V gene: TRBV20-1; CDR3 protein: SARDQGSYNEQF
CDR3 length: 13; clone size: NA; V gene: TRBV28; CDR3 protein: ASSPPGTGCNEQF
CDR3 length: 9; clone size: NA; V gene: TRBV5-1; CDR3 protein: AGPTGMSYT
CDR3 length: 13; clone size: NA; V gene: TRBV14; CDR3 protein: ASSPQGNVLYEQY
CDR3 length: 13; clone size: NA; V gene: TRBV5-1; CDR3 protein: ASSLTSGVIYEQY
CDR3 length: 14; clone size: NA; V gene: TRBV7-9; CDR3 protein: ACSHAAGPRFEKLF
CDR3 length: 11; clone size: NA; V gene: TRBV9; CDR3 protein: ASSSRALDGYT
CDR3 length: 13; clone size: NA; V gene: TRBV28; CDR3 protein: ASSFLMGGVNEQF
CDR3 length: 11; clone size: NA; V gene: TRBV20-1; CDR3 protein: SVARTGYTEAF
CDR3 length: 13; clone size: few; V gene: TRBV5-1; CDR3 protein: ASSLILAGDDEQY
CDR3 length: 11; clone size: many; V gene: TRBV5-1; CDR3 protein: ASSLLQGSEQY
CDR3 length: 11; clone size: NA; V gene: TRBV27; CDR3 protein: ASGFGISYEQY
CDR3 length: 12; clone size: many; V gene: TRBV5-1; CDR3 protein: ASSLDRSKNGYT
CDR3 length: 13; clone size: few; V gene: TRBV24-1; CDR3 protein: ATSDFGQGADTQY
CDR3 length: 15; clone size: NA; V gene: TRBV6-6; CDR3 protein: ASRSGTGSHVFYEQY
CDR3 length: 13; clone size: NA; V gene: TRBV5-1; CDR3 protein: ASSPRDLTGYEQY
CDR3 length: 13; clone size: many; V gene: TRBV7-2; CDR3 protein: ASSQPRTGTSEQY
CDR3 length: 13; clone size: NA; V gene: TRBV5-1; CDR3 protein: ASSLRTGQTYEQY
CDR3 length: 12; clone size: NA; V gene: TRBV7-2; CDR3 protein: ASSLEGFGYEQY
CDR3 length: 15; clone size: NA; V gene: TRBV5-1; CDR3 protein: ASSAGTGGLKDGELF
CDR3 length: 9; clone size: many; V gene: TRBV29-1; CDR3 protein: SVVIAYEQY
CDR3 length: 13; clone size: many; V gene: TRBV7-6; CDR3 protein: ASSLAPGGNEKLF